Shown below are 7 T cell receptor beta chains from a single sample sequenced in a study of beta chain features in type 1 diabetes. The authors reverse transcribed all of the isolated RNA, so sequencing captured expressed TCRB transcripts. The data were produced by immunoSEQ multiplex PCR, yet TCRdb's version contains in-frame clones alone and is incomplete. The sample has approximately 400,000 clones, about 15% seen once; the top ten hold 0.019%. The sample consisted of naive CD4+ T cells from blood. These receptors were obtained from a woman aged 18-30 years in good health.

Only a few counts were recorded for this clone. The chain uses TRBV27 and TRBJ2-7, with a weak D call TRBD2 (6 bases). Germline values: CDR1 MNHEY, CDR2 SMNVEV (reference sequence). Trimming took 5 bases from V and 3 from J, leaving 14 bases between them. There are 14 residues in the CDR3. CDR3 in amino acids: CASSEGTFHYEQYF. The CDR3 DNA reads TGTGCCAGCAGTGAGGGGACTTTCCACTACGAGCAGTACTTC.

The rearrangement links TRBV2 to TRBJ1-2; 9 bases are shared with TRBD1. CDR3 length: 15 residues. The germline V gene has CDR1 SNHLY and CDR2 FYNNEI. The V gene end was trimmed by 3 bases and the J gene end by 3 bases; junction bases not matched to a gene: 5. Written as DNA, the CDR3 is TGTGCCAGCAGTGACGAGACAGGGGGATACTATGGCTACACCTTC. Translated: CASSDETGGYYGYTF.

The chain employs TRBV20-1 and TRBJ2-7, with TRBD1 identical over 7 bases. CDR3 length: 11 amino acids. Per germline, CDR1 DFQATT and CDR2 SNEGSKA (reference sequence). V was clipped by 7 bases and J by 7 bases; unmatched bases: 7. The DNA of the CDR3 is TGCAGTGTAAACAGGGGAATAGAGCAGTACTTC. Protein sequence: CSVNRGIEQYF.

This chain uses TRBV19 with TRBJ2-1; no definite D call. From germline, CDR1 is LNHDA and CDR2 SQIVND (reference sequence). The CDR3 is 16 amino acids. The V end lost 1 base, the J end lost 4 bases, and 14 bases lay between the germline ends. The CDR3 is CASSIGSAGSYNEQFF. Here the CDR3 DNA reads TGTGCCAGTAGTATAGGATCGGCAGGCTCGTACAATGAGCAGTTCTTC.

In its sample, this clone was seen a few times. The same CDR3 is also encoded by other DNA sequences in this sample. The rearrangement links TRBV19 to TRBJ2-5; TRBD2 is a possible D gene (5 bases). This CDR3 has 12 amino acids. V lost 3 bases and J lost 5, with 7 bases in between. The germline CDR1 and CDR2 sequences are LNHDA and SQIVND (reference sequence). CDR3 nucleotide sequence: TGTGCCAGTAGTATTCGGGGTGAGACCCAGTACTTC. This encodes CASSIRGETQYF. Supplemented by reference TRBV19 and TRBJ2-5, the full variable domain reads DGGITQSPKYLFRKEGQNVTLSCEQNLNHDAMYWYRQDPGQGLRLIYYSQIVNDFQKGDIAEGYSVSREKKESFPLTVTSAQKNPTAFYLCASSIRGETQYFGPGTRLLVL.

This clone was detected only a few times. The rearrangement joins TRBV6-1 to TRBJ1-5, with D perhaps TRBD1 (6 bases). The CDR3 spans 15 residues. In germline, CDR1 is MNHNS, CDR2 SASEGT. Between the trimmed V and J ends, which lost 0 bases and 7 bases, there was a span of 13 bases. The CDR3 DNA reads TGTGCCAGCAGTGAAGCAGGGGGTCGTGGACAGCCCCAGCATTTT. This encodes CASSEAGGRGQPQHF.

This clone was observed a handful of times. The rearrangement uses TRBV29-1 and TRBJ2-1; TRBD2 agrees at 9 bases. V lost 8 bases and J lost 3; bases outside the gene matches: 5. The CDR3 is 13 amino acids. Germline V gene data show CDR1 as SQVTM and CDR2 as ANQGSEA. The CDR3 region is CSFSGSVYNEQFF. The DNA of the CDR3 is TGCAGCTTTAGCGGGAGTGTCTACAATGAGCAGTTCTTC.